Listed below are T cell receptor beta chains from one sample, sequenced in a study of blood T cell repertoires in COVID-19. Some clones are missing from TCRdb's copy, which holds only in-frame ones; the method was immunoSEQ multiplex PCR. The sample contains around 180,000 clones, roughly 79% of which appear only once. The sequencing input was peripheral blood. Receptors originate from a man in his sixties with active or convalescent COVID-19. Each CDR3 is given with its conserved first and last residue. D genes are given only for firm matches. The size of a clone is reported for some rows only, either as once, few or many, or as a class for expanded clones.

abundance: -; j_gene: TRBJ2-2; d_gene: TRBD1; v_gene: TRBV7-3; CDR3nt: TGTGCCAGCAGCTTAACGTTGGCAGGGGGTGTCGGGGAGCTGTTTTTT; CDR3aa: CASSLTLAGGVGELFF
abundance: -; j_gene: TRBJ1-1; d_gene: -; v_gene: TRBV10-2; CDR3nt: TGCGCCAGCAGCCCCCCCCTTACAGGGAACACTGAAGCTTTCTTT; CDR3aa: CASSPPLTGNTEAFF
abundance: -; j_gene: TRBJ1-6; d_gene: -; v_gene: TRBV30; CDR3nt: TGTGCCTGGAGGGCTCCACTGGGAGGGAATTCACCCCTCCACTTT; CDR3aa: CAWRAPLGGNSPLHF
abundance: -; j_gene: TRBJ2-7; d_gene: TRBD2; v_gene: TRBV5-1; CDR3nt: TGCGCCAGCAGCTTGGATGGACTAGCCTCGAGGGAGCAGTACTTC; CDR3aa: CASSLDGLASREQYF
abundance: -; j_gene: TRBJ2-3; d_gene: TRBD2; v_gene: TRBV29-1; CDR3nt: TGCAGCGCCGGGGGGCGGGAGGGCCGGTTAGGTACGCAGTATTTT; CDR3aa: CSAGGREGRLGTQYF
abundance: -; j_gene: TRBJ2-1; d_gene: -; v_gene: TRBV11-3; CDR3nt: TGTGCCAGCAGCCCCTCAGTGGGAGGCTACAATGAGCAGTTCTTC; CDR3aa: CASSPSVGGYNEQFF
abundance: -; j_gene: TRBJ1-1; d_gene: -; v_gene: TRBV4-3; CDR3nt: TGCGCCAGCAGCCAAGACAGGAGGGAGACTGAAGCTTTCTTT; CDR3aa: CASSQDRRETEAFF
abundance: -; j_gene: TRBJ2-7; d_gene: -; v_gene: TRBV5-8; CDR3nt: TGTGCCGGCGGCAGGGGTGGGTCCTACGAGCAGTACTTC; CDR3aa: CAGGRGGSYEQYF
abundance: few; j_gene: TRBJ1-2; d_gene: TRBD1; v_gene: TRBV19; CDR3nt: TGTGCCAGTAGTGGGACAGTTGCTAACTATGGCTACACCTTC; CDR3aa: CASSGTVANYGYTF
abundance: -; j_gene: TRBJ2-7; d_gene: -; v_gene: TRBV28; CDR3nt: TGTGCCAGCACCCCCAGGCTCTCCTACGAGCAGTACTTC; CDR3aa: CASTPRLSYEQYF
abundance: -; j_gene: TRBJ1-1; d_gene: TRBD1; v_gene: TRBV27; CDR3nt: TGTGCCAGCAGTTCGGTACAGGGGAAAACTGAAGCTTTCTTT; CDR3aa: CASSSVQGKTEAFF
abundance: -; j_gene: TRBJ2-1; d_gene: TRBD1; v_gene: TRBV5-1; CDR3nt: TGCGCCAGCAGCTTGGCTCCCCCAGGGGGTGAGCAGTTCTTC; CDR3aa: CASSLAPPGGEQFF
abundance: many; j_gene: TRBJ2-5; d_gene: -; v_gene: TRBV19; CDR3nt: TGTGCCAGTAGTCCCAGGCAAGAGACCCAGTACTTC; CDR3aa: CASSPRQETQYF
abundance: -; j_gene: TRBJ1-2; d_gene: TRBD1; v_gene: TRBV18; CDR3nt: TGTGCCAGCTCAAGGACGAATACAGGGGTCGACGGCTACACCTTC; CDR3aa: CASSRTNTGVDGYTF
abundance: few; j_gene: TRBJ1-5; d_gene: -; v_gene: TRBV18; CDR3nt: TGTGCCAGCTCACCACTCGGGGTCAATCAGCCCCAGCATTTT; CDR3aa: CASSPLGVNQPQHF
abundance: -; j_gene: TRBJ1-6; d_gene: TRBD1; v_gene: TRBV12-3/TRBV12-4; CDR3nt: TGTGCCAGCAGTCCTACAGGGGGCTCACCCCTCCACTTT; CDR3aa: CASSPTGGSPLHF
abundance: -; j_gene: TRBJ1-4; d_gene: -; v_gene: TRBV28; CDR3nt: TGTGCCAGCAGTTTTGGGGCAGCCAATAATGAAAAACTGTTTTTT; CDR3aa: CASSFGAANNEKLFF